Shown below are 27 T cell receptor beta chains from a single sample sequenced in a study of graft-versus-host responses after intestinal transplantation. Assay: immunoSEQ multiplex PCR; the TCRdb copy retains only in-frame clones and omits some. The sample lists 14,000 or so clones, 65% to 80% occurring once. Processing was applied to graft tissue in order to liberate intraepithelial and lamina propria lymphocytes. The specimen comprised ileum tissue, sampled roughly 28 days after intestinal transplant. These receptors all come from a human patient who received an intestinal transplant, so some T cells may come from the graft donor.

J is TRBJ2-5 and V is TRBV19; tentatively, D is TRBD1 (5 bases). This CDR3 region has 13 residues. Trimming removed 5 bases at V and 1 base at J, with 8 bases between. Germline CDR1 reads LNHDA; CDR2 reads SQIVND (reference sequence). The CDR3: CASSQDTQETQYF. The CDR3 DNA reads as TGTGCCAGTAGTCAGGACACCCAAGAGACCCAGTACTTC. The whole variable domain, remainder taken from reference TRBV19 and TRBJ2-5, is DGGITQSPKYLFRKEGQNVTLSCEQNLNHDAMYWYRQDPGQGLRLIYYSQIVNDFQKGDIAEGYSVSREKKESFPLTVTSAQKNPTAFYLCASSQDTQETQYFGPGTRLLVL.

The chain uses TRBV6-6 and TRBJ2-3; perhaps TRBD1 as D (5 bases). CDR1 MNHNY and CDR2 SVGAGI come from the germline V gene (reference sequence). The CDR3 sequence is 15 residues long. V dropped 5 bases and J dropped 1 base, with 13 bases sitting between them. The CDR3 protein is CASSPTSTGTDTQYF. The CDR3 coding sequence is TGTGCCAGCAGTCCTACATCGACAGGCACAGATACGCAGTATTTT.

The rearrangement uses TRBV7-8 and TRBJ2-6, with TRBD1 matching over 8 bases. This CDR3 region has 15 residues. V lost 5 bases, J lost 0 bases, and 0 bases stayed unmatched. Germline V gene data show CDR1 as SGHVS and CDR2 as FQNEAQ. The CDR3 here is CASSDRGSGANVLTF. CDR3 bases: TGTGCCAGCAGCGACAGGGGCTCTGGGGCCAACGTCCTGACTTTC.

This clone was counted once. The chain joins TRBV15 to TRBJ2-4; TRBD2 matches at 8 bases. J gave up 1 base and V 0 bases, and 5 bases lay outside the gene matches. Looked up from germline, CDR1 is LNHNV and CDR2 is YYDKDF (reference sequence). The CDR3 has 17 residues. This chain's CDR3 is CATSRERGGGAKNIQYF. CDR3 bases: TGTGCCACCAGCAGAGAACGGGGGGGCGGGGCCAAAAACATTCAGTACTTC.

This clone has a handful of counts. CDR3 loop: CASRNPGGTTEAFF. The CDR3 region has the DNA TGTGCCAGCAGAAACCCAGGGGGCACCACTGAAGCTTTCTTT. The chain recombines TRBV6-6 with TRBJ1-1; the match to TRBD1 covers 8 bases. The germline V gene encodes CDR1 MNHNY and CDR2 SVGAGI (reference sequence). After removal of 6 bases from V and 4 bases from J, the junction contained 7 bases not matched to a gene. The CDR3 sequence is 14 residues long.

The CDR3 sequence: CASSQDPGQMNTEAFF. The CDR3 coding sequence is TGCGCCAGCAGCCAAGACCCGGGACAAATGAACACTGAAGCTTTCTTT. This chain joins TRBV4-3 and TRBJ1-1; possible D gene TRBD1, 6 bases. The germline V and J ends were trimmed by 0 bases and 0 bases, with 11 bases remaining between them. Germline V gene sequence: CDR1 LGHNA, CDR2 YSLEER. The CDR3 loop spans 16 amino acids.

Note on this clone: An end of the junction does not agree with germline; a read error may underlie this. V gene TRBV10-1 combines with J gene TRBJ2-3, with 7 bases lining up with TRBD2. Germline V gene data show CDR1 as WNHNN and CDR2 as SYGVQD (reference sequence). This CDR3 contains 14 residues. The CDR3, as DNA: TGCGCCAGGAGTGAGTCCCGGGGGGAAGATACGCAGTATTTT. Translated: CARSESRGEDTQYF.

In DNA, the CDR3 is TGTGCCAGCAGTGAAGGGAGGACAGGGCTAGCCAAAAACATTCAGTACTTC. This encodes CASSEGRTGLAKNIQYF. The V gene is TRBV2, the J gene TRBJ2-4; TRBD1 agrees at 8 bases. CDR1 and CDR2 from the germline V gene are SNHLY and FYNNEI. Germline trimming cut 1 base from V and 0 bases from J; bases unmatched to any gene: 5. The CDR3 spans 17 residues.

Notes on this clone: At one of its ends the junction is not consistent with the germline gene, which may arise from a read error. CDR3 protein: CASSFDREQTQYF. The CDR3 DNA reads as TGTGCTAGCAGCTTTGATCGCGAACAGACCCAGTACTTC. The rearrangement joins TRBV7-7 to TRBJ2-5; D uncertain. Germline V CDR1 and CDR2: SSHAT, FNYEAQ (reference sequence). CDR3 length equals 13 residues.

V gene TRBV11-2 combines with J gene TRBJ2-5; 8 bases align to TRBD2. Germline CDR1 SGHAT, CDR2 FQNNGV. This CDR3 contains 15 residues. V lost 0 bases, J lost 3 bases, and 3 bases stayed unmatched. CDR3 nucleotide sequence: TGTGCCAGCAGCTTAGATTCACTAGCGGAAGAGACCCAGTACTTC. Amino acids: CASSLDSLAEETQYF. Full variable domain (remainder filled in from reference TRBV11-2 and TRBJ2-5): EAGVAQSPRYKIIEKRQSVAFWCNPISGHATLYWYQQILGQGPKLLIQFQNNGVVDDSQLPKDRFSAERLKGVDSTLKIQPAKLEDSAVYLCASSLDSLAEETQYFGPGTRLLVL.

By sample fraction, this clone is medium-sized (0.01 to 0.1%). The chain links TRBV9 to TRBJ2-3, with D possibly matching TRBD2 (6 bases). Deletions cut 4 bases from V and 4 bases from J, with 19 bases between. CDR3 length: 16 amino acids. Germline V CDR1 and CDR2: SGDLS, YYNGEE. The CDR3 nucleotides read TGTGCCAGCAGCTTGGTAGTCAGAGGAGGGGCAGATACGCAGTATTTT. It yields the protein CASSLVVRGGADTQYF.

The chain links TRBV10-3 to TRBJ2-5; D gene uncertain. Germline-derived CDR1 and CDR2 are ENHRY and SYGVKD. V was trimmed by 6 bases and J by 2 bases, leaving 13 bases between them. The CDR3 is 14 residues long. CDR3 amino acids: CAISAGQVQETQYF. The CDR3 nucleotides are TGTGCCATCAGCGCCGGTCAAGTACAAGAGACCCAGTACTTC.

The genes are TRBV6-5 and TRBJ1-5, with D maybe TRBD1 (6 bases). This CDR3 is 14 amino acids long. In germline, CDR1 is MNHEY, CDR2 SVGAGI. V was trimmed by 4 bases and J by 0 bases, leaving 7 bases between them. CDR3 sequence reads: CASSWGPSNQPQHF. The CDR3 DNA is TGTGCCAGCAGTTGGGGGCCTAGCAATCAGCCCCAGCATTTT.

The J gene is TRBJ2-1, the V gene TRBV29-1, with 7 bases identical to TRBD1. The CDR3 runs to 15 residues. Germline V gives CDR1 SQVTM, CDR2 ANQGSEA. V lost 0 bases, J lost 0 bases, and 2 bases stayed unmatched. This CDR3 reads CSVEDSGGSYNEQFF. CDR3 in DNA: TGCAGCGTTGAAGATTCAGGGGGCTCCTACAATGAGCAGTTCTTC.

The chain couples TRBV6-1 to TRBJ1-1, with 7 bases aligning to TRBD1. CDR3 length: 15 residues. V lost 4 bases, J lost 5 bases, and 10 bases stayed unmatched. Germline CDR1 and CDR2: MNHNS and SASEGT. CDR3 loop: CASSAKGAVGTEAFF. DNA of the CDR3: TGTGCCAGCAGTGCAAAGGGGGCGGTTGGGACTGAAGCTTTCTTT.

The gene calls are TRBV25-1 and TRBJ2-1; 7 positions agree with TRBD2. Unmatched junction bases numbered 4, after V lost 5 bases and J lost 3 bases. Germline V lookup: CDR1 MGHDK, CDR2 SYGVNS. This CDR3 is 14 amino acids long. As DNA, the CDR3 is TGTGCCAGCAGTCCCACGGGGGGCTACAATGAGCAGTTCTTC. It specifies CASSPTGGYNEQFF.

The CDR3 here is CASTTGNQPQHF. The CDR3 DNA follows: TGTGCCAGCACCACAGGTAATCAGCCCCAGCATTTT. The chain carries TRBV2 and TRBJ1-5; perhaps TRBD1 as D (5 bases). The CDR3 extends over 12 amino acids. Germline V gives CDR1 SNHLY, CDR2 FYNNEI. V was clipped by 7 bases and J by 4 bases, with 8 bases between them.

The chain joins TRBV6-6 to TRBJ1-1; no definite D call. V gave up 3 bases and J gave up 3 bases, with 8 bases separating them. The CDR3 is 13 residues long. CDR1 and CDR2 from the germline V gene are MNHNY and SVGAGI (reference sequence). This CDR3 reads CASSYREDTEAFF. The CDR3 coding sequence is TGTGCCAGCAGTTATAGGGAGGACACTGAAGCTTTCTTT.

This sequence joins TRBV2 and TRBJ1-5; possible D gene TRBD1, 6 bases. The CDR3 is 14 residues long. Germline V lookup: CDR1 SNHLY, CDR2 FYNNEI. V was shortened by 3 bases and J by 2 bases, with 8 bases between the two germline ends. Here the CDR3 DNA reads TGTGCCAGCAGTGACACAGGGCGCAATCAGCCCCAGCATTTT. This translates into CASSDTGRNQPQHF.

This clone was detected only once. The chain has TRBV6-5 and TRBJ1-2, with a weak D call TRBD1 (5 bases). This CDR3 comprises 16 residues. V lost 0 bases and J 4 bases, leaving 15 bases between the germline ends. Germline V lookup: CDR1 MNHEY, CDR2 SVGAGI. CDR3 region: CASSYSRAGVGYGYTF. For the CDR3, the DNA is TGTGCCAGCAGTTACTCGAGGGCGGGGGTAGGCTATGGCTACACCTTC.

The chain joins TRBV2 to TRBJ1-3; 7 positions match TRBD1. The CDR3 is made up of 15 amino acids. With 6 bases clipped from V and 1 base from J, the junction kept 6 bases outside the gene matches. The germline V gene has CDR1 SNHLY and CDR2 FYNNEI. The CDR3 DNA sequence: TGTGCCAGCAGGAGGGGACAGCTGTCTGGAAACACCATATATTTT. Translation gives CASRRGQLSGNTIYF. Full variable domain (remainder filled in from reference TRBV2 and TRBJ1-3): EPEVTQTPSHQVTQMGQEVILRCVPISNHLYFYWYRQILGQKVEFLVSFYNNEISEKSEIFDDQFSVERPDGSNFTLKIRSTKLEDSAMYFCASRRGQLSGNTIYFGEGSWLTVV.

The rearrangement joins TRBV27 to TRBJ2-1; 10 bases map to TRBD1. Germline loops: CDR1 MNHEY, CDR2 SMNVEV (reference sequence). The J segment lost 9 bases and the V segment lost 4 bases, leaving 6 bases of the junction unmatched. The CDR3 is 14 amino acids. DNA of the CDR3: TGTGCCAGCAGTTCATCCGGGACAGGGGTTGAGCAGTTCTTC. This encodes CASSSSGTGVEQFF.

The rearrangement uses TRBV27 and TRBJ2-6; the match to TRBD1 covers 7 bases. CDR3 length: 20 residues. Germline V lookup: CDR1 MNHEY, CDR2 SMNVEV (reference sequence). V lost 6 bases and J lost 0; bases outside the gene matches: 17. The CDR3 region has the DNA TGTGCCAGCAGCCAATCTCCCGGGACAGTTGACATCTCTGGGGCCAACGTCCTGACTTTC. Translation gives CASSQSPGTVDISGANVLTF.

V usage is TRBV7-2 and J usage is TRBJ2-3, with a possible D match to TRBD2 (6 bases). Looked up from germline, CDR1 is SGHTA and CDR2 is FQGNSA. This CDR3 is built from 14 residues. V lost 8 bases and J 1 base, leaving 13 bases between the germline ends. CDR3 sequence: CASLKGGGTDTQYF. CDR3 bases: TGTGCCAGCCTTAAGGGCGGGGGCACAGATACGCAGTATTTT.

V is TRBV28 and J is TRBJ1-5, with 10 bases identical to TRBD1. Germline lookup yields CDR1 MDHEN and CDR2 SYDVKM. This CDR3 has 15 residues. V gave up 6 bases and J gave up 2 bases; unmatched junction bases: 4. CDR3 sequence: CASSSGQGGNQPQHF. The CDR3 DNA is TGTGCCAGCAGCTCCGGACAGGGGGGCAATCAGCCCCAGCATTTT.

The rearrangement uses TRBV5-1 and TRBJ2-5; 8 positions match TRBD2. V trimming: 3 bases; J trimming: 5 bases; junction bases outside the gene matches: 6. The CDR3 sequence is 14 residues long. Germline CDR1 reads SGHRS; CDR2 reads YFSETQ. The DNA for the CDR3 is TGCGCCAGCAGCTGGGCGACTAGCGAGGAGACCCAGTACTTC. It encodes CASSWATSEETQYF. Complete variable domain (other parts from reference TRBV5-1 and TRBJ2-5): KAGVTQTPRYLIKTRGQQVTLSCSPISGHRSVSWYQQTPGQGLQFLFEYFSETQRNKGNFPGRFSGRQFSNSRSEMNVSTLELGDSALYLCASSWATSEETQYFGPGTRLLVL.

This clone turned up a few times. The V gene is TRBV19, the J gene TRBJ2-5; 9 nucleotides align to TRBD1. CDR3 length: 15 amino acids. V dropped 6 bases and J dropped 1; count of bases not matched to a gene: 6. The germline V gene has CDR1 LNHDA and CDR2 SQIVND (reference sequence). CDR3 nucleotides: TGTGCCAGTAGGGGGGGACAGGGATTCCAAGAGACCCAGTACTTC. It yields the protein CASRGGQGFQETQYF.